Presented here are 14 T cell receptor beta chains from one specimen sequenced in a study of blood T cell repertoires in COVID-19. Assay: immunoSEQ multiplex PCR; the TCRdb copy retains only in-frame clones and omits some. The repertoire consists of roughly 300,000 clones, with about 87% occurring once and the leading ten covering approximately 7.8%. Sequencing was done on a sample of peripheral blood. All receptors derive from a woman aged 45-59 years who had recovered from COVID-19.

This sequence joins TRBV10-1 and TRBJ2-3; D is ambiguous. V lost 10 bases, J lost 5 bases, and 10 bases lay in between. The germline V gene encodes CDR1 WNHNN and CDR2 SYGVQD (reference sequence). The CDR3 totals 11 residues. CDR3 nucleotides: TGCGCCACCTCATCGGGAGATACGCAGTATTTT. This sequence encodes CATSSGDTQYF.

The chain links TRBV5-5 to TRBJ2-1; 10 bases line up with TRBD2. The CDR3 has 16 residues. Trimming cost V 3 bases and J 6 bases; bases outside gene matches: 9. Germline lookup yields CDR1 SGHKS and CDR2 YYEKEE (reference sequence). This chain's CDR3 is CASSYDLAGDLNEQFF. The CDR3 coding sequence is TGTGCCAGCAGCTATGATCTAGCGGGAGACCTCAATGAGCAGTTCTTC.

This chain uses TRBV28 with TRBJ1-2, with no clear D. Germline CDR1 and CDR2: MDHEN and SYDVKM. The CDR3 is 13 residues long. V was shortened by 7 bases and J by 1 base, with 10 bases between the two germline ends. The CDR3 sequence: CASIKTGNYGYTF. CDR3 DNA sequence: TGTGCCAGCATTAAGACTGGTAACTATGGCTACACCTTC.

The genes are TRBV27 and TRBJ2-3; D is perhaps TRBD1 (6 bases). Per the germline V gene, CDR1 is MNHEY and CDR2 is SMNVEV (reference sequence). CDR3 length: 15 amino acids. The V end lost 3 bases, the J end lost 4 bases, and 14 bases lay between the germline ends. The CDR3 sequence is CASSLARGAADTQYF. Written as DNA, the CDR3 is TGTGCCAGCAGTTTGGCCAGGGGAGCGGCAGATACGCAGTATTTT.

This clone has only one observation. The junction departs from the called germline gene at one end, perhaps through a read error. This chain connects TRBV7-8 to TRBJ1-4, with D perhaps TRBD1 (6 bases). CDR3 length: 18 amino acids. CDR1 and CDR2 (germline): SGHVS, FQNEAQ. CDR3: CASSLARGGQGMYEKLFF. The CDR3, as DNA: TGTGCCAGCAGCCTAGCGCGGGGAGGGCAGGGGATGTACGAAAAACTGTTTTTT.

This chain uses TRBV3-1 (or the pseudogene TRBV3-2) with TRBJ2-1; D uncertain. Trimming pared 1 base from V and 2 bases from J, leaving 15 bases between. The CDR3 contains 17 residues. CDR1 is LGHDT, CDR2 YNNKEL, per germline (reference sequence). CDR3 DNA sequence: TGTGCCAGCAGCCAAGCCTCGACTCGTGTCACCTACAATGAGCAGTTCTTC. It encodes CASSQASTRVTYNEQFF.

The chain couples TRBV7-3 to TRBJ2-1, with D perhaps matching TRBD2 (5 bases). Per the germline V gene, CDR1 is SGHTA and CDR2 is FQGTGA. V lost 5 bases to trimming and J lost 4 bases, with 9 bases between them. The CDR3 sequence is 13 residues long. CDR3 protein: CASSPDSYNEQFF. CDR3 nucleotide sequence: TGTGCCAGCAGCCCGGACTCTTACAATGAGCAGTTCTTC.

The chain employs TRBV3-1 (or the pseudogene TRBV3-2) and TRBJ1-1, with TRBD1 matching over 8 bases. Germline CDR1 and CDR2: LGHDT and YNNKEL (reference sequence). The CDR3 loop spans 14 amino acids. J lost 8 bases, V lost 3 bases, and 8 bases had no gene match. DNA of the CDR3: TGTGCCAGCAGCCAGGCCGACAGGGGTGGCGAAGCTTTCTTT. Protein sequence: CASSQADRGGEAFF.

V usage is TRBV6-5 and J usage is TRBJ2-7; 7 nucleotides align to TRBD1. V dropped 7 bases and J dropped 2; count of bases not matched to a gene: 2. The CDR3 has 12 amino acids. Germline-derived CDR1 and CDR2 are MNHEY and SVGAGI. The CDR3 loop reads CASNRGAYEQYF. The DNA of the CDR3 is TGTGCCAGCAACAGGGGAGCCTACGAGCAGTACTTC.

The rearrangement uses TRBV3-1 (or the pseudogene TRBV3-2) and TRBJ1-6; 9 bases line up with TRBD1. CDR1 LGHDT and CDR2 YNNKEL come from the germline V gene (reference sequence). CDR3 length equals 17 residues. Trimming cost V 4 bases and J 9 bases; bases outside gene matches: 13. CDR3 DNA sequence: TGTGCCAGCAGCCTTGGTTCCGGACAGGGGCGAGGTTCACCCCTCCACTTT. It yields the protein CASSLGSGQGRGSPLHF.

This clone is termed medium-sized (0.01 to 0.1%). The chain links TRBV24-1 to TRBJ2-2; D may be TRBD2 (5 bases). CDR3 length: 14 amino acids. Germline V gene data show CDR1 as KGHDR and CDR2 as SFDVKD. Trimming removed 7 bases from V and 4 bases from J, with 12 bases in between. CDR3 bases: TGTGCCACCAGAGCGGAGGAAATCACCGGGGAGCTGTTTTTT. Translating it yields CATRAEEITGELFF.

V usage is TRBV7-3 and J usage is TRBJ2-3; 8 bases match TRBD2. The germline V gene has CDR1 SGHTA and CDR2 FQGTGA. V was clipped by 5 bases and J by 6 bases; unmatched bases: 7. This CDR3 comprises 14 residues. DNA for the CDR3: TGTGCCAGCAGCCTCGGACTAGCCCGGGATACGCAGTATTTT. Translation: CASSLGLARDTQYF.

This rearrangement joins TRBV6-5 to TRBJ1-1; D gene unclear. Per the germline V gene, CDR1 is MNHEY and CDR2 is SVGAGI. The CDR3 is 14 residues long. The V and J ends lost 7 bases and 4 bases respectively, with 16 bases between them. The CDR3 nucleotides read TGTGCCAGCACGAGGTCGACGGCTCGCACTGAAGCTTTCTTT. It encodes CASTRSTARTEAFF.

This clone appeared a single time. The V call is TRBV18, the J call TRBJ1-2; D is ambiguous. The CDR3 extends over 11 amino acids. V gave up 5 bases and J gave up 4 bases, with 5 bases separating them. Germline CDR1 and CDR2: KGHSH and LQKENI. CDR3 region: CASSDTYGYTF. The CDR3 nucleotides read TGTGCCAGCTCAGACACCTATGGCTACACCTTC.